This T cell receptor (beta chain) was obtained from a study of cytomegalovirus exposure and HLA in healthy donors. CDR3 size: 17 residues. V shed 3 bases, J shed 7 bases, and the junction held 14 bases outside the gene matches. Germline CDR1 GTSNPN, CDR2 SVGIG (reference sequence). This clone was seen a single time. The primer mix had 60 Vbeta and 13 Jbeta primers. Profiling relied on immunoSEQ multiplex PCR, and the TCRdb table lists in-frame clones only, not all of them. The repertoire has some 190,000 clones, roughly nine tenths of them found once; the top ten carry approximately 1.1%. This chain links TRBV30 with TRBJ2-1; 11 bases match TRBD2. The clonotype originates from a boy aged 2 to 10 in good health and CMV-seronegative. The specimen was PBMCs. This CDR3 reads CAWSPWLRTSGYNEQFF. In nucleotides, the CDR3 is TGTGCCTGGAGCCCGTGGCTTAGGACTAGCGGGTATAATGAGCAGTTCTTC.